The 22 T cell receptor beta chains listed next were all sequenced from one sample in a study of cytomegalovirus exposure and HLA in healthy donors. 13 Jbeta primers and 60 Vbeta primers were used for the PCR. Profiling relied on immunoSEQ multiplex PCR, and the TCRdb table lists in-frame clones only, not all of them. The table shows approximately 140,000 clones, with about 84% occurring only once. The source material was PBMCs. The receptors derive from a woman aged 40 to 50 in good health and CMV-seropositive.

The chain combines TRBV28 with TRBJ2-3; perhaps TRBD1 as D (5 bases). Germline V gene sequence: CDR1 MDHEN, CDR2 SYDVKM. V was cut by 8 bases and J by 4 bases, with 10 bases left in between. The CDR3 extends over 12 amino acids. CDR3 in amino acids: CASAGYADTQYF. DNA of the CDR3: TGTGCCAGCGCAGGGTATGCAGATACGCAGTATTTT. Full variable domain (outside the CDR3, taken from reference TRBV28 and TRBJ2-3): DVKVTQSSRYLVKRTGEKVFLECVQDMDHENMFWYRQDPGLGLRLIYFSYDVKMKEKGDIPEGYSVSREKKERFSLILESASTNQTSMYLCASAGYADTQYFGPGTRLTVL.

This clone has only a few counts. This sequence joins TRBV11-2 and TRBJ2-1; 9 bases are shared with TRBD2. The CDR3 spans 15 residues. In germline, CDR1 is SGHAT, CDR2 FQNNGV. V was clipped by 5 bases and J by 2 bases; unmatched bases: 4. The CDR3 protein is CASSPASGAYNEQFF. The CDR3 nucleotides are TGTGCCAGCAGCCCCGCTAGCGGGGCCTACAATGAGCAGTTCTTC. Full variable domain (outside the CDR3, taken from reference TRBV11-2 and TRBJ2-1): EAGVAQSPRYKIIEKRQSVAFWCNPISGHATLYWYQQILGQGPKLLIQFQNNGVVDDSQLPKDRFSAERLKGVDSTLKIQPAKLEDSAVYLCASSPASGAYNEQFFGPGTRLTVL.

This clone was observed a few times. This specimen includes other DNA sequences encoding the same CDR3. This CDR3 reads CASSLASGYNEQFF. The CDR3 DNA is TGCGCCAGCAGCTTGGCCTCGGGGTATAATGAGCAGTTCTTC. This chain connects TRBV5-1 to TRBJ2-1; D is perhaps TRBD2 (5 bases). The CDR3 is 14 amino acids. Germline values: CDR1 SGHRS, CDR2 YFSETQ. Trimming shortened V by 0 bases and J by 7 bases, and 11 bases separated the two germline ends.

The rearrangement joins TRBV5-6 to TRBJ1-6, with 7 bases identical to TRBD1. Germline V CDR1 and CDR2: SGHDT, YYEEEE. V was pared by 1 base and J by 7 bases, with 5 bases of the junction left unmatched. CDR3 length: 15 amino acids. CDR3 bases: TGTGCCAGCAGCTTGAGGCCAGGGGGGAATTCACCCCTCCACTTT. Residues: CASSLRPGGNSPLHF.

The chain employs TRBV14 and TRBJ2-7; 7 nucleotides match TRBD2. The length of the CDR3 is 17 residues. The V segment lost 6 bases and the J segment 2 bases; nucleotides outside the gene matches: 16. The V gene's germline CDR1 is SGHDN and CDR2 FVKESK. The CDR3 region has the DNA TGTGCCAGCAGAAAAAGGGCGGGGGAGGTGGGGGCCTACGAGCAGTACTTC. Translated: CASRKRAGEVGAYEQYF. Using reference TRBV14 and TRBJ2-7 for the parts outside the CDR3, the full variable domain is EAGVTQFPSHSVIEKGQTVTLRCDPISGHDNLYWYRRVMGKEIKFLLHFVKESKQDESGMPNNRFLAERTGGTYSTLKVQPAELEDSGVYFCASRKRAGEVGAYEQYFGPGTRLTVT.

The CDR3 sequence: CASSVGLLSRQETQYF. The CDR3 nucleotides are TGTGCCAGCAGTGTAGGACTCTTGAGCAGGCAAGAGACCCAGTACTTC. The V call is TRBV2, the J call TRBJ2-5; D may be TRBD2 (5 bases). V lost 4 bases and J 2 bases, leaving 17 bases between the germline ends. CDR1 is SNHLY, CDR2 FYNNEI, per germline. CDR3 length: 16 residues.

V is TRBV6-5 and J is TRBJ2-7, with 7 bases matching TRBD2. CDR3 size: 15 residues. Trimming at V came to 5 bases and at J to 1 base, leaving 8 bases not matched to a gene. Germline CDR1 MNHEY, CDR2 SVGAGI. The CDR3 sequence is CASSASGNPSYEQYF. The CDR3 DNA sequence: TGTGCCAGCAGTGCCAGCGGGAACCCTTCCTACGAGCAGTACTTC.

J is TRBJ2-5 and V is TRBV7-8; a possible D gene is TRBD2 (5 bases). The length of the CDR3 is 16 residues. V was shortened by 3 bases and J by 0 bases, with 14 bases between the two germline ends. Germline assignment: CDR1 SGHVS and CDR2 FQNEAQ. CDR3 coding DNA: TGTGCCAGCAGCTTGAGAATGGACTCGTACCAAGAGACCCAGTACTTC. Encoded protein: CASSLRMDSYQETQYF.

There are a few counts of this clone. V and J are TRBV11-2 and TRBJ2-7, with 7 bases aligning to TRBD1. J gave up 5 bases and V 5 bases, and 6 bases lay outside the gene matches. Germline CDR1 SGHAT, CDR2 FQNNGV. The CDR3 totals 13 residues. The CDR3 sequence is CASSLQGLNEQYF. The CDR3 coding sequence is TGTGCCAGCAGCCTACAGGGGCTGAACGAGCAGTACTTC.

This sequence joins TRBV5-5 and TRBJ2-2, with D possibly TRBD1 on 5 matching bases. This CDR3 is 15 amino acids long. Trimming took 0 bases from V and 3 from J, leaving 9 bases between them. Per the germline V gene, CDR1 is SGHKS and CDR2 is YYEKEE (reference sequence). CDR3 sequence (DNA): TGTGCCAGCAGCTTGGGGGCAGGGTACACCGGGGAGCTGTTTTTT. Translated: CASSLGAGYTGELFF.

The gene calls are TRBV28 and TRBJ2-7; the match to TRBD2 covers 8 bases. In germline, CDR1 is MDHEN, CDR2 SYDVKM. The CDR3 runs to 13 residues. The ends lost 7 bases at V and 6 bases at J; junction bases unmatched: 8. In nucleotides, the CDR3 is TGTGCCAGCAATCGGCGGGGGGCGGTCGAGCAGTACTTC. This encodes CASNRRGAVEQYF.

The chain is built from TRBV5-1 and TRBJ2-7; TRBD1 agrees at 9 bases. There are 17 residues in the CDR3. The germline CDR1 and CDR2 sequences are SGHRS and YFSETQ. V was clipped by 3 bases and J by 5 bases; unmatched bases: 15. For the CDR3, the DNA is TGCGCCAGCAGCTGGAGGACAGGGGCCAGGATTCCCGACGAGCAGTACTTC. This encodes CASSWRTGARIPDEQYF.

This clone came up once. The chain couples TRBV5-6 to TRBJ2-5; possible D gene TRBD2, 6 bases. This CDR3 region has 14 residues. Germline assignment: CDR1 SGHDT and CDR2 YYEEEE. The ends were cut back, 2 bases at V and 4 bases at J, with 12 bases in the middle. The CDR3 DNA reads as TGTGCCAGCAGCTTACAGGCGGGAAGAGAGACCCAGTACTTC. Protein product: CASSLQAGRETQYF.

This clone was counted only a few times. The chain joins TRBV6-1 to TRBJ2-1, with 7 bases that match TRBD2. Germline assignment: CDR1 MNHNS and CDR2 SASEGT. The junction had 2 bases not matched to a gene; V was cut back by 3 bases and J by 0 bases. This CDR3 comprises 15 residues. The DNA for the CDR3 is TGTGCCAGCAGTGAGCCGGGAGGCTCCTACAATGAGCAGTTCTTC. Protein product: CASSEPGGSYNEQFF.

The V and J genes are TRBV7-2 and TRBJ1-1; weak D call: TRBD1 (5 bases). Germline V CDR1 and CDR2: SGHTA, FQGNSA. The V gene lost 0 bases and the J gene lost 7 bases, with 12 bases spanning the gap. The CDR3 runs to 14 residues. CDR3 region: CASSLAGGGGEAFF. The DNA for the CDR3 is TGTGCCAGCAGCTTAGCTGGTGGGGGGGGTGAAGCTTTCTTT.

The rearrangement links TRBV5-1 to TRBJ2-5, with D possibly TRBD2 on 6 matching bases. The CDR3 contains 14 residues. The V end was cut by 4 bases, the J end by 7 bases, with 17 bases between. Germline values: CDR1 SGHRS, CDR2 YFSETQ. CDR3 bases: TGCGCCAGCAGCCCGGATTGGCGGGGTGGGACCCAGTACTTC. Its translation is CASSPDWRGGTQYF. The whole variable domain, filled in from reference TRBV5-1 and TRBJ2-5, reads KAGVTQTPRYLIKTRGQQVTLSCSPISGHRSVSWYQQTPGQGLQFLFEYFSETQRNKGNFPGRFSGRQFSNSRSEMNVSTLELGDSALYLCASSPDWRGGTQYFGPGTRLLVL.

The V call is TRBV18, the J call TRBJ1-1; D is undetermined. V lost 6 bases and J lost 1, with 6 bases in between. CDR1 and CDR2 (germline): KGHSH, LQKENI. The CDR3 length is 12 residues. This chain's CDR3 is CASSRSNTEAFF. The DNA for the CDR3 is TGTGCCAGCTCGAGGTCGAACACTGAAGCTTTCTTT.

This clone occurred a few times. The chain recombines TRBV11-2 with TRBJ2-7; TRBD2 agrees at 7 bases. Trimming removed 5 bases from V and 3 bases from J; junction bases left unmatched: 10. Germline V gives CDR1 SGHAT, CDR2 FQNNGV. There are 15 residues in the CDR3. The CDR3 spells CASSLLEGGYYEQYF. The CDR3 DNA reads TGTGCCAGCAGCCTCCTTGAGGGAGGGTACTACGAGCAGTACTTC.

The rearrangement uses TRBV7-2 and TRBJ2-1, with 13 bases matching TRBD2. V lost 5 bases and J lost 4; bases outside the gene matches: 2. The CDR3 is made up of 15 amino acids. Germline V lookup: CDR1 SGHTA, CDR2 FQGNSA. CDR3 sequence reads: CASSRGLAGYNEQFF. The CDR3 nucleotides read TGTGCCAGCAGCCGGGGACTAGCGGGATACAATGAGCAGTTCTTC.

The rearrangement joins TRBV27 to TRBJ2-1, with D possibly being TRBD2 (6 bases). The CDR3 extends over 14 amino acids. CDR1 is MNHEY and CDR2 is SMNVEV in the germline V gene (reference sequence). With 2 bases removed from V and 6 bases from J, the gap between germline ends came to 11 bases. The CDR3: CASSLTGLSNEQFF. Here the CDR3 DNA reads TGTGCCAGCAGTTTAACGGGACTTAGCAATGAGCAGTTCTTC.

This sequence joins TRBV27 and TRBJ1-4, with TRBD1 as a possible D gene (5 bases). The V end lost 2 bases, the J end lost 4 bases, and 14 bases lay between the germline ends. The CDR3 contains 16 residues. The germline V gene encodes CDR1 MNHEY and CDR2 SMNVEV (reference sequence). The DNA of the CDR3 is TGTGCCAGCAGTTTACAGGGCCTCACAAATAATGAAAAACTGTTTTTT. Its protein is CASSLQGLTNNEKLFF.

The chain combines TRBV2 with TRBJ2-2; 14 nucleotides match TRBD2. J lost 7 bases, V lost 8 bases, and 3 bases had no gene match. The CDR3 length is 14 residues. Germline V gene data show CDR1 as SNHLY and CDR2 as FYNNEI. CDR3 in DNA: TGTGCCAGCTGGGGACTAGCGGGAGTCGGGGAGCTGTTTTTT. Its protein is CASWGLAGVGELFF.